This T cell receptor beta chain comes out of a study of Graves' ophthalmopathy and Graves' hyperthyroidism. Germline V gene lookup returns CDR1 SGHDT and CDR2 YYEEEE. Trimming removed 2 bases from V and 4 bases from J, with 12 bases in between. CDR3 length: 14 residues. The sequenced template was RNA, covering the TCR beta CDR3 region. A first-round RT-PCR used HTBI primers, followed by a second-round multiplex PCR. TCRdb analysed the multiplex PCR reads with MiXCR anew, one entry per CDR3 protein. Of around 170,000 distinct CDR3 sequences in the sample, approximately 38% are singletons; the top ten hold roughly 5.2%.

The origin of this receptor is a woman aged 40-49 years with Graves' ophthalmopathy. The V and J genes are TRBV5-6 and TRBJ1-1; TRBD1 might be the D (5 bases). The sample comprised peripheral blood. Here the CDR3 DNA reads TGTGCCAGCAGCTTAGCTCGGGGGGGCACTGAAGCTTTCTTT. Translation gives CASSLARGGTEAFF. Supplemented by reference TRBV5-6 and TRBJ1-1, the full variable domain reads DAGVTQSPTHLIKTRGQQVTLRCSPKSGHDTVSWYQQALGQGPQFIFQYYEEEERQRGNFPDRFSGHQFPNYSSELNVNALLLGDSALYLCASSLARGGTEAFFGQGTRLTVV.